This T cell receptor (beta chain) is drawn from a study of blood T cell repertoires in COVID-19. About the study: PBMCs, B-cell-depleted T cells, or T cells provided the cDNA or gDNA that made up the material.

CDR3 length equals 14 residues. CDR1 is SGHDT, CDR2 YYEEEE, per germline. Trimming stripped 4 bases from V and 7 bases from J, with 15 bases between. Per the authors' pipeline: Counts of nucleated cells, estimated from reference gene primer amplification, were obtained. Measured with immunoSEQ multiplex PCR; TCRdb has only the in-frame clones, and not every one. That table gives V, J and clone size, and the DNA gave D and trimming. This table has 250,000 or so clones, 87% appearing once. All enrollees were roughly 18 to 95 years old and from 25 or so US areas. Resolution of symptoms, clearance, or two negative PCRs was present in recovered Cohort 3 donors.

The chain has TRBV5-6 and TRBJ1-3; D is unresolved. The sequence came from a man aged 25-45 years who had recovered from COVID-19. The sample was PBMCs or T cells enriched from blood (not recorded which). The CDR3 bases are TGTGCCAGCAGCCGAAGAGGTTCTAGGAACACCATATATTTT. This gives the protein CASSRRGSRNTIYF.